Reported below is one T cell receptor (beta chain). Its antigen is as yet unknown. Using a J-beta primer mix together with a sample-barcoded 5' primer, a second PCR was run for roughly 6 to 12 cycles. All samples gave at least 2.5 million CDR3-containing paired-end reads. Via MiXCR, TCRdb re-called the 5' RACE reads, giving one row per CDR3 protein. The profile shows some 750,000 distinct CDR3 sequences, approximately 21% of them singletons. This entry comes from a study of blood T cells in healthy people across ages. Whole-study findings and limits: From one million sequenced T cells, diversity estimates were lower bounds. While age rose, TCR beta diversity per million T cells dropped in a roughly linear way.

The CDR3 has 14 residues. V was cut by 3 bases and J by 0 bases, with 9 bases left in between. Germline V gene lookup returns CDR1 ENHRY and CDR2 SYGVKD. Sequenced material: blood. J is TRBJ2-7 and V is TRBV10-3; D perhaps matches TRBD2 (5 bases). This clonotype originated in a man aged 65 to 79 in good health. The CDR3 region has the DNA TGTGCCATCAGTGAAACTGGGAGCTCCTACGAGCAGTACGTC. It codes for CAISETGSSYEQYV.